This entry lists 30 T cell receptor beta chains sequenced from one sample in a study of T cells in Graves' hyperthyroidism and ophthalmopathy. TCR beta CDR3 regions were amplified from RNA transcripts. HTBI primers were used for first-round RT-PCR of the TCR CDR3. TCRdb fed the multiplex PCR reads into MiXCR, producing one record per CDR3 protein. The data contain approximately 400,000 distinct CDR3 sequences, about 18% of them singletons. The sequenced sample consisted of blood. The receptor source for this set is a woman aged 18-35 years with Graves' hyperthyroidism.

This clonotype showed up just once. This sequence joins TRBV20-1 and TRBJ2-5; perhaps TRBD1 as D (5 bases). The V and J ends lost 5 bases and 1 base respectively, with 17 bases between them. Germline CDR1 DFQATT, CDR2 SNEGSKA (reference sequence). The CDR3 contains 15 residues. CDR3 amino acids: CSAHQTDILQETQYF. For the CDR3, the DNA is TGCAGTGCTCATCAGACAGATATACTCCAAGAGACCCAGTACTTC.

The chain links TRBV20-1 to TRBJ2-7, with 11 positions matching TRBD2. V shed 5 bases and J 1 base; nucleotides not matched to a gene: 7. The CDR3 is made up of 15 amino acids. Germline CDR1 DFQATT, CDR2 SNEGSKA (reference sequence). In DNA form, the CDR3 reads TGCAGTGCTCAAATAGCGGGGGGGCCTTCCTACGAGCAGTACTTC. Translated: CSAQIAGGPSYEQYF.

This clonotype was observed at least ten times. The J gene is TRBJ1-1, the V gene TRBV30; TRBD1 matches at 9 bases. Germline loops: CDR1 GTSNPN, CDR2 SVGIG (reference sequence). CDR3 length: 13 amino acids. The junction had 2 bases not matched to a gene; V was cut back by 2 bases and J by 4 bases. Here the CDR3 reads CAWSHRGPTEAFF. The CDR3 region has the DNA TGTGCCTGGAGTCACAGGGGGCCCACTGAAGCTTTCTTT.

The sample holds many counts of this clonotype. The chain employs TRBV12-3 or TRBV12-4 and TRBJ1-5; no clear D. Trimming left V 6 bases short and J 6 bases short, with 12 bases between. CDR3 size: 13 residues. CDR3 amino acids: CASSQKTGQPQHF. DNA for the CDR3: TGTGCCAGCAGCCAAAAGACTGGTCAGCCCCAGCATTTT.

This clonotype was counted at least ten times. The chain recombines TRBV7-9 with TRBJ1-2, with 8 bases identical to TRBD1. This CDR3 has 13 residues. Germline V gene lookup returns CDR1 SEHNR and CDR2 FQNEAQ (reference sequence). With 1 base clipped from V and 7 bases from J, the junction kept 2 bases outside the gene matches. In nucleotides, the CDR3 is TGTGCCAGCAGCTTAGGACAGGGGTTTGGCTACACCTTC. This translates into CASSLGQGFGYTF.

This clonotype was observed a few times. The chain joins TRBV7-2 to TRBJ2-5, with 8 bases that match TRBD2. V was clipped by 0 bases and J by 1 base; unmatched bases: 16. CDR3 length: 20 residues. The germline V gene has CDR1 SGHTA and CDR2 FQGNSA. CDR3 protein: CASSLAPLRGGTMAQETQYF. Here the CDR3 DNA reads TGTGCCAGCAGCTTAGCGCCCCTCCGGGGGGGGACTATGGCCCAAGAGACCCAGTACTTC. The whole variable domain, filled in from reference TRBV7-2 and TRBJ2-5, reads GAGVSQSPSNKVTEKGKDVELRCDPISGHTALYWYRQSLGQGLEFLIYFQGNSAPDKSGLPSDRFSAERTGGSVSTLTIQRTQQEDSAVYLCASSLAPLRGGTMAQETQYFGPGTRLLVL.

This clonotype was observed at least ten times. This chain's CDR3 is CASSVGSGANTGELFF. The DNA of the CDR3 is TGTGCCAGCAGCGTAGGGAGCGGCGCGAACACCGGGGAGCTGTTTTTT. The chain joins TRBV9 to TRBJ2-2, with D possibly being TRBD2 (5 bases). CDR3 length: 16 amino acids. Germline V gives CDR1 SGDLS, CDR2 YYNGEE. V was shortened by 0 bases and J by 0 bases, with 9 bases between the two germline ends.

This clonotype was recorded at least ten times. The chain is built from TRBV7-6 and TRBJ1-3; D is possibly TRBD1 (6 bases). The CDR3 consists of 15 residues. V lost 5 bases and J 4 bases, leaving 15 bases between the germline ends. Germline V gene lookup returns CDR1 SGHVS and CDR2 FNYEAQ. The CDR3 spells CASSLYWGPGNTIYF. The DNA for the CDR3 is TGTGCCAGCAGCCTCTACTGGGGGCCGGGAAACACCATATATTTT.

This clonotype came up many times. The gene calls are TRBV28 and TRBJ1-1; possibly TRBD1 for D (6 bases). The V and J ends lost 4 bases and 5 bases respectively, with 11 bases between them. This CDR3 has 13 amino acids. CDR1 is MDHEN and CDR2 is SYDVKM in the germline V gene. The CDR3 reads CASSWDISTEAFF. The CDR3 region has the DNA TGTGCCAGCAGTTGGGACATCTCGACTGAAGCTTTCTTT.

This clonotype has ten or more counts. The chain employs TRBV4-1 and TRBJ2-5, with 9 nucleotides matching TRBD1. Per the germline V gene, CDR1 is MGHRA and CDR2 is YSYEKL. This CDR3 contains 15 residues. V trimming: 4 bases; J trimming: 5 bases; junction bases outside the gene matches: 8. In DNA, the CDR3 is TGCGCCAGCAGCCGAGCCGGGACAGGGTTGGAGACCCAGTACTTC. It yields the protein CASSRAGTGLETQYF.

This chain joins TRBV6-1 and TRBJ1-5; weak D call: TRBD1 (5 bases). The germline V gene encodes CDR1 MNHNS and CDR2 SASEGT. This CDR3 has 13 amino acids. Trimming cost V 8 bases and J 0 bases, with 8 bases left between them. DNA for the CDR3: TGTGCCAGCGGACAACTTAGCAATCAGCCCCAGCATTTT. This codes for CASGQLSNQPQHF.

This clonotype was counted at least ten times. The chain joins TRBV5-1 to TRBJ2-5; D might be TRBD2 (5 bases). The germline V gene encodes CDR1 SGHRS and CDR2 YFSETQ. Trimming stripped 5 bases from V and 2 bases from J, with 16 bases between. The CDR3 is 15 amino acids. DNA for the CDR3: TGCGCCAGCAGGGCTACCACCGGGATGCAAGAGACCCAGTACTTC. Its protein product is CASRATTGMQETQYF.

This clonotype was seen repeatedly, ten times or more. The CDR3 DNA reads TGTGCCAGCAGTTTATGGTTGGACAGGGAGCAAGAGACCCAGTACTTC. Translation gives CASSLWLDREQETQYF. The gene calls are TRBV6-2 or TRBV6-3 and TRBJ2-5, with 8 bases matching TRBD1. This CDR3 spans 16 amino acids. Unmatched junction bases numbered 9, after V lost 4 bases and J lost 2 bases. Germline CDR1 reads MNHEY; CDR2 reads SVGEGT.

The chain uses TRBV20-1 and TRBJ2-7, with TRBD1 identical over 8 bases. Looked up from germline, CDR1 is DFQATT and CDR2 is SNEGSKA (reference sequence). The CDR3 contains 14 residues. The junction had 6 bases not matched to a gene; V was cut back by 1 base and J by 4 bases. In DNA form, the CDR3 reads TGCAGTGCTAGAGCAGGGGGCCTTTCTTACGAGCAGTACTTC. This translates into CSARAGGLSYEQYF.

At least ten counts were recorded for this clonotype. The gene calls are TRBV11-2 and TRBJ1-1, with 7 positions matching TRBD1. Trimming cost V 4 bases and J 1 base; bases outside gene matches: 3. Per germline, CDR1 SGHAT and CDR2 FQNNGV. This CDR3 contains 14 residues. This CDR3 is CASSSGQKNTEAFF. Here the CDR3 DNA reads TGTGCCAGCAGCTCGGGACAGAAGAACACTGAAGCTTTCTTT.

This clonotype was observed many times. For the CDR3, the DNA is TGCAGTGCTAGACCGGGGGGCATCAACACTGAAGCTTTCTTT. It translates to CSARPGGINTEAFF. J is TRBJ1-1 and V is TRBV20-1, with a possible D match to TRBD1 (6 bases). Germline CDR1 is DFQATT and CDR2 is SNEGSKA (reference sequence). This CDR3 is 14 amino acids long. The ends were cut back, 2 bases at V and 2 bases at J, with 12 bases in the middle.

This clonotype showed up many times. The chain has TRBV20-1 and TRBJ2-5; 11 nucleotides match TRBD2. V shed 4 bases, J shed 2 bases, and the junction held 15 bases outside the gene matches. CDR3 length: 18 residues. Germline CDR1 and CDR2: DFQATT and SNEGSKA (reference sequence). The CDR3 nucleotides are TGCAGTGCTAATGAACGGGGGATCCGACTAGCGGGGCAAGAGACCCAGTACTTC. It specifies CSANERGIRLAGQETQYF.

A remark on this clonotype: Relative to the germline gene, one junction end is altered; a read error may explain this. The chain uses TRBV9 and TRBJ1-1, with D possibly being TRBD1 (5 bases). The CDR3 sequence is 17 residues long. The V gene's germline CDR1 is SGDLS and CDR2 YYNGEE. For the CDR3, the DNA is TGTGCCAGCAGCGTAACGGGGACGTTTAGGGAGAACGCTGAAGCTTTCTTT. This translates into CASSVTGTFRENAEAFF. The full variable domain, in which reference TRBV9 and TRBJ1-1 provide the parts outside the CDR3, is DSGVTQTPKHLITATGQRVTLRCSPRSGDLSVYWYQQSLDQGLQFLIQYYNGEERAKGNILERFSAQQFPDLHSELNLSSLELGDSALYFCASSVTGTFRENAEAFFGQGTRLTVV.

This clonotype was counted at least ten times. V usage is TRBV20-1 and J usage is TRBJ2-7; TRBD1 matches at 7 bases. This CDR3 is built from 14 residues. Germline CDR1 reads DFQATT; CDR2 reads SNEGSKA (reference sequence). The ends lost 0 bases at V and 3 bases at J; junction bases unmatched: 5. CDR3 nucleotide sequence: TGCAGTGCTAGAGAAGGCAGGGGGATCTACGAGCAGTACTTC. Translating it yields CSAREGRGIYEQYF.

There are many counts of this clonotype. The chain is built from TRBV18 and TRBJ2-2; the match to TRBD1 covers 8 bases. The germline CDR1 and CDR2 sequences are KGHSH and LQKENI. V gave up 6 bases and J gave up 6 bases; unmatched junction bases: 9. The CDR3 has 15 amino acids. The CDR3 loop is CASSRGQATAGELFF. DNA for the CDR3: TGTGCCAGCTCCCGGGGACAGGCTACGGCCGGGGAGCTGTTTTTT.

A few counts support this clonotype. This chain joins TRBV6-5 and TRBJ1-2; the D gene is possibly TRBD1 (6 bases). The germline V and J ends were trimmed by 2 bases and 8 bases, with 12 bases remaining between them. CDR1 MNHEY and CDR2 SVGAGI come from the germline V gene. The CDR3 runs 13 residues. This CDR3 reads CASSYQGQFGYTF. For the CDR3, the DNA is TGTGCCAGCAGTTACCAGGGGCAGTTCGGCTACACCTTC.

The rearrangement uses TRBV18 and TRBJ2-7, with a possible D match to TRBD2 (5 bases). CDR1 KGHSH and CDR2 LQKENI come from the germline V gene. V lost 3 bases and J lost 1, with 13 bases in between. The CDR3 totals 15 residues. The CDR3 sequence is CASSPGAGRSYEQYF. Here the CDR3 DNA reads TGTGCCAGCTCACCCGGTGCGGGCCGGTCCTACGAGCAGTACTTC.

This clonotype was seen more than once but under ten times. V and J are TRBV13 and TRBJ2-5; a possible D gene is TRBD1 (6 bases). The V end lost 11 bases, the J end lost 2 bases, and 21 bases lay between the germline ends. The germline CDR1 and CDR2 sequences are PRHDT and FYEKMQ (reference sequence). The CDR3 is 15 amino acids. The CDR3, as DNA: TGTGCCGGCATCTCCGGACAGAGCAGACAAGAGACCCAGTACTTC. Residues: CAGISGQSRQETQYF.

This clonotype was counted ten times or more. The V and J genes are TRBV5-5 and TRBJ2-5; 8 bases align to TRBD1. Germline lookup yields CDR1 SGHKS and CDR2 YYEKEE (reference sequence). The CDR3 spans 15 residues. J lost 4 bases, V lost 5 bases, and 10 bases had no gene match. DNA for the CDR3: TGTGCCAGCAGTGGGGGGACAGGACGGGGAGAGACCCAGTACTTC. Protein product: CASSGGTGRGETQYF.

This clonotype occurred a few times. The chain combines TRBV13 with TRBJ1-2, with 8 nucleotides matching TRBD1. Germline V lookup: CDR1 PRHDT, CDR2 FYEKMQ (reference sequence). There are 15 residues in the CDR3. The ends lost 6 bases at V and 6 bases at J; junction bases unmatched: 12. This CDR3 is CASSHRQGSIHGYTF. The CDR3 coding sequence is TGTGCCAGCAGTCACCGACAGGGGAGTATCCATGGCTACACCTTC.

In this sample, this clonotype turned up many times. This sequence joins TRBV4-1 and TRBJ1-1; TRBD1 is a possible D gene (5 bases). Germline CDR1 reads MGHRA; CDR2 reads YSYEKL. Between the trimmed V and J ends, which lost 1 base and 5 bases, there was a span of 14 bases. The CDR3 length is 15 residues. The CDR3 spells CASSQGLTRGTEAFF. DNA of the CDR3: TGCGCCAGCAGCCAAGGTCTAACACGGGGGACTGAAGCTTTCTTT.

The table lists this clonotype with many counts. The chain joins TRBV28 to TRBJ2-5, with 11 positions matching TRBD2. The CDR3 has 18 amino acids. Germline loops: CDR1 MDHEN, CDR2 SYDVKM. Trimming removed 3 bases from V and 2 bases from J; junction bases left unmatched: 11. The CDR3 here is CASSLARVAGGRQETQYF. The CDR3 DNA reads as TGTGCCAGCAGTTTGGCTCGAGTAGCGGGGGGGCGGCAAGAGACCCAGTACTTC.

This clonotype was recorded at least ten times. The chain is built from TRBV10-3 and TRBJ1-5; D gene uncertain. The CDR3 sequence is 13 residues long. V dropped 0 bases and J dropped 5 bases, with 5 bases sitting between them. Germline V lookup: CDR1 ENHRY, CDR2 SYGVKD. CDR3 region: CAISESTDQPQHF. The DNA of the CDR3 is TGTGCCATCAGTGAGTCGACGGATCAGCCCCAGCATTTT.

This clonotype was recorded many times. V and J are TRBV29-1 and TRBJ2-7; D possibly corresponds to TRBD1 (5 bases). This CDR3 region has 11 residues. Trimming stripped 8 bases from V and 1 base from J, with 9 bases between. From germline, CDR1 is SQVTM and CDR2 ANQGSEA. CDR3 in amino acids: CSTRQSYEQYF. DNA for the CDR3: TGCAGCACCCGACAGTCCTACGAGCAGTACTTC.

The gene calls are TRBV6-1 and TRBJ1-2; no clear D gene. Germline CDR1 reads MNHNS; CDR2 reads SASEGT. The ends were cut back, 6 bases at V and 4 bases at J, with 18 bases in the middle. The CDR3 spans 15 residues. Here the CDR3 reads CASSDGFAGTYGYTF. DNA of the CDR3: TGTGCCAGCAGCGATGGATTCGCAGGAACCTATGGCTACACCTTC.